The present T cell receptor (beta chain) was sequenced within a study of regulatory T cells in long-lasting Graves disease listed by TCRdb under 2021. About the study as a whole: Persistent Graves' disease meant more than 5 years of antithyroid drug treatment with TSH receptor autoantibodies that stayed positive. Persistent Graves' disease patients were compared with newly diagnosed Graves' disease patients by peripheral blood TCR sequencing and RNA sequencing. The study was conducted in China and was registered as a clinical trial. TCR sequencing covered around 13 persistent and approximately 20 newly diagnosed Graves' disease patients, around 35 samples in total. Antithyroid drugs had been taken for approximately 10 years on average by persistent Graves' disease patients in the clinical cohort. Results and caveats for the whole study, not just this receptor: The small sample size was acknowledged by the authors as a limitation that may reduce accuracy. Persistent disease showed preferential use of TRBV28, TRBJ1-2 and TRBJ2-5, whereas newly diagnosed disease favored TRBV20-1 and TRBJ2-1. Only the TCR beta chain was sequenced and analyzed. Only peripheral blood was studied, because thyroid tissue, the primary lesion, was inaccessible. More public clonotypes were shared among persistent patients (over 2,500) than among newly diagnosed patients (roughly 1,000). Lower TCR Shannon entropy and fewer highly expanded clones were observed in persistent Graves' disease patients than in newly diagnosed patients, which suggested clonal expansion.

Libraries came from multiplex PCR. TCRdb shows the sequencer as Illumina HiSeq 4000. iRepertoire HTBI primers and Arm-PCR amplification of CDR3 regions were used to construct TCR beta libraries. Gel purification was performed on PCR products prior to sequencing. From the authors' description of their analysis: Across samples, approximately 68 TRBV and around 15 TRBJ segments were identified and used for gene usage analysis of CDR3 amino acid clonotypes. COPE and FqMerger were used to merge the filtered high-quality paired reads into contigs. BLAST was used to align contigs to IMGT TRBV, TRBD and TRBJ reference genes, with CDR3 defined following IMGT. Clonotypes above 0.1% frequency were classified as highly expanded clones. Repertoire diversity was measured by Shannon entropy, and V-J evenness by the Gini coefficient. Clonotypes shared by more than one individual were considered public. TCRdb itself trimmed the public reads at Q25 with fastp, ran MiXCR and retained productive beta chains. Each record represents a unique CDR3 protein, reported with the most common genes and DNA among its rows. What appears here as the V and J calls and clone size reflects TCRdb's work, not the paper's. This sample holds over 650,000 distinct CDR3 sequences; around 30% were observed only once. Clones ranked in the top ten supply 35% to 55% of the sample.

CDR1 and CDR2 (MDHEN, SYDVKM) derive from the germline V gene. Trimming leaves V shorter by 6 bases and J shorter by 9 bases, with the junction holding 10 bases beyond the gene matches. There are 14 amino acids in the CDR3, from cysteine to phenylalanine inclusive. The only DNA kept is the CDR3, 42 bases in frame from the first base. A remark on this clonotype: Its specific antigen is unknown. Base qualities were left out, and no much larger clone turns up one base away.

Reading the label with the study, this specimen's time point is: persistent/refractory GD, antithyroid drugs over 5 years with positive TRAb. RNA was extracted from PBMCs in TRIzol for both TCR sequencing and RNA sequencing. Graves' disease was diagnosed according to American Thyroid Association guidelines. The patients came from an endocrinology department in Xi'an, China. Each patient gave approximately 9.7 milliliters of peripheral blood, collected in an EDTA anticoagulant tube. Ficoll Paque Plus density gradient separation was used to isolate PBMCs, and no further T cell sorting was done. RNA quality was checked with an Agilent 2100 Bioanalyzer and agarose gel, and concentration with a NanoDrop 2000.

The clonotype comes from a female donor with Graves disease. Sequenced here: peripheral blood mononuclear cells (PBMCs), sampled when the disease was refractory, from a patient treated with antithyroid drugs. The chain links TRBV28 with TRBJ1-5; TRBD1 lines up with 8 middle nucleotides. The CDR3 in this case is CASSPGQGRGPQHF. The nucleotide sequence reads TGTGCCAGCAGCCCCGGACAGGGAAGGGGGCCCCAGCATTTT.